What follows are 28 T cell receptor beta chains derived from one specimen sequenced in a study of response to subunit inactivated influenza vaccine. TCRdb processed the RT-PCR reads anew with MiXCR; each CDR3 protein has one entry. The sample consists of 650,000 to 700,000 distinct CDR3 sequences, approximately 14% of them appearing once. The material sequenced was PBMCs from blood, taken 12 days after vaccination. The source is a man in his fifties or sixties who received an inactivated influenza vaccine.

This clonotype was seen a few times. The rearrangement joins TRBV20-1 to TRBJ2-7; 7 nucleotides align to TRBD2. V shed 6 bases and J 6 bases; nucleotides not matched to a gene: 8. Per germline, CDR1 DFQATT and CDR2 SNEGSKA (reference sequence). The CDR3 covers 12 residues. The CDR3 is CSARRGRGEQYF. Written as DNA, the CDR3 is TGCAGTGCCAGACGTGGGAGGGGCGAGCAGTACTTC.

There are a few counts of this clonotype. J is TRBJ2-7 and V is TRBV4-3; D is unresolved. The germline V and J ends were trimmed by 1 base and 4 bases, with 17 bases remaining between them. The germline V gene has CDR1 LGHNA and CDR2 YSLEER. CDR3 length equals 16 residues. The CDR3 region has the DNA TGCGCCAGCAGCCAAGTTTCTACGGGCCTCCCGTACGAGCAGTACTTC. Its protein is CASSQVSTGLPYEQYF.

This clonotype was detected only a few times. This rearrangement joins TRBV7-2 to TRBJ2-2, with TRBD1 as a possible D gene (6 bases). Germline V gene lookup returns CDR1 SGHTA and CDR2 FQGNSA. V lost 1 base to trimming and J lost 1 base, with 13 bases between them. The CDR3 runs to 17 residues. The CDR3 reads CASSLVELDRNTGELFF. CDR3 coding DNA: TGTGCCAGCAGCTTAGTCGAATTGGACAGGAACACCGGGGAGCTGTTTTTT.

The V call is TRBV10-3, the J call TRBJ2-1; D unresolved. Germline V lookup: CDR1 ENHRY, CDR2 SYGVKD. The CDR3 loop spans 14 amino acids. The V gene lost 0 bases and the J gene lost 15 bases, with 18 bases spanning the gap. The CDR3 DNA follows: TGTGCCATCAGTGAGTCTCGTAGAGAAACTTATGGGTTCTTC. Translation: CAISESRRETYGFF.

This clonotype was observed a few times. The chain is built from TRBV29-1 and TRBJ2-5, with 13 bases lining up with TRBD2. Germline loops: CDR1 SQVTM, CDR2 ANQGSEA. V dropped 4 bases and J dropped 2; count of bases not matched to a gene: 10. The length of the CDR3 is 17 residues. The CDR3 nucleotides are TGCAGCGTTGTTGGACTAGCGGGAGAGGCCGTTCAAGAGACCCAGTACTTC. This translates into CSVVGLAGEAVQETQYF.

The chain has TRBV12-3 or TRBV12-4 and TRBJ2-7; TRBD1 aligns across 9 bases. Unmatched junction bases numbered 4, after V lost 3 bases and J lost 4 bases. The CDR3 extends over 14 amino acids. This CDR3 reads CASSFGTGWYEQYF. The CDR3 DNA follows: TGTGCCAGCAGTTTCGGGACAGGGTGGTACGAGCAGTACTTC.

This clonotype was observed a few times. The CDR3 sequence is CAWTGGTGGTEAFF. In nucleotides, the CDR3 is TGTGCCTGGACCGGTGGGACAGGGGGCACTGAAGCTTTCTTT. The chain is built from TRBV30 and TRBJ1-1; 11 nucleotides agree with TRBD1. With V trimmed by 4 bases and J by 4 bases, 5 bases remained unmatched. The length of the CDR3 is 14 residues. In germline, CDR1 is GTSNPN, CDR2 SVGIG (reference sequence).

This clonotype was detected ten times or more. J is TRBJ2-1 and V is TRBV29-1; perhaps TRBD2 as D (7 bases). The germline CDR1 and CDR2 sequences are SQVTM and ANQGSEA. The CDR3 is 13 amino acids. V lost 4 bases, J lost 9 bases, and 16 bases lay in between. This CDR3 is CSVVGGGRGEQFF. The CDR3 DNA follows: TGCAGCGTTGTTGGGGGGGGGCGGGGTGAGCAGTTCTTC.

The table lists this clonotype with a few counts. This sequence joins TRBV6-2 or TRBV6-3 and TRBJ1-5; TRBD1 is a possible D gene (5 bases). Trimming left V 0 bases short and J 7 bases short, with 19 bases between. This CDR3 contains 17 residues. The germline V gene has CDR1 MNHEY and CDR2 SVGEGT. The CDR3 DNA sequence: TGTGCCAGCAGTTACTCCGTTCAAGGGAGGGGCGGCCAGCCCCAGCATTTT. Its translation: CASSYSVQGRGGQPQHF.

This clonotype was picked up many times. The chain combines TRBV27 with TRBJ2-5; no definite D call. V was shortened by 3 bases and J by 4 bases, with 9 bases between the two germline ends. The CDR3 sequence is 13 residues long. Germline V gene data show CDR1 as MNHEY and CDR2 as SMNVEV (reference sequence). In DNA form, the CDR3 reads TGTGCCAGCAGTTTTTCGATATCAGAGACCCAGTACTTC. Translated: CASSFSISETQYF.

As concerns this clonotype: A read error may produce the germline difference seen at one junction end. The V gene is TRBV11-1, the J gene TRBJ2-1, with 16 bases lining up with TRBD2. The CDR3 contains 19 residues. Germline CDR1 and CDR2: SGHAT and FQDESV (reference sequence). The CDR3 loop reads CDSSLAGLAGGQVYNEQFF. CDR3 bases: TGTGACAGCAGCTTAGCGGGACTAGCGGGGGGGCAGGTCTACAATGAGCAGTTCTTC.

The rearrangement links TRBV6-5 to TRBJ2-7; the D gene could be TRBD1 or TRBD2 (5 bases each). The V end lost 5 bases, the J end lost 2 bases, and 13 bases lay between the germline ends. CDR1 is MNHEY, CDR2 SVGAGI, per germline. This CDR3 spans 14 amino acids. CDR3 sequence (DNA): TGTGCCAGCAGTAACCGGGACCGTCCCTACGAGCAGTACTTC. The encoded protein is CASSNRDRPYEQYF.

The chain combines TRBV4-3 with TRBJ2-7, with D tentatively TRBD1 (5 bases). V dropped 3 bases and J dropped 3 bases, with 12 bases sitting between them. CDR1 is LGHNA and CDR2 is YSLEER in the germline V gene. The CDR3 covers 14 residues. This chain's CDR3 is CASSHDGQIYEQYF. Here the CDR3 DNA reads TGCGCCAGCAGCCACGACGGACAAATCTACGAGCAGTACTTC.

This clonotype appeared a few times. The junction shows a germline mismatch at one end, possibly a read error. The gene calls are TRBV11-2 and TRBJ2-4, with unresolved D. CDR1 and CDR2 from the germline V gene are SGHAT and FQNNGV. This CDR3 is 14 amino acids long. CDR3 sequence reads: CASRLGPVENIQYF. DNA of the CDR3: TGTGCCAGCAGATTAGGCCCGGTCGAAAACATTCAGTACTTC.

In this sample, this clonotype turned up once. This rearrangement joins TRBV7-9 to TRBJ2-5, with D possibly matching TRBD1 (5 bases). V lost 8 bases and J lost 2, with 18 bases in between. CDR1 and CDR2 from the germline V gene are SEHNR and FQNEAQ (reference sequence). The CDR3 is made up of 15 amino acids. The CDR3 loop reads CASGLSQGSQETQYF. CDR3 coding DNA: TGTGCCAGCGGCCTGTCGCAGGGCAGTCAAGAGACCCAGTACTTC. Combining the CDR3 with reference TRBV7-9 and TRBJ2-5 gives the whole variable domain DTGVSQNPRHKITKRGQNVTFRCDPISEHNRLYWYRQTLGQGPEFLTYFQNEAQLEKSRLLSDRFSAERPKGSFSTLEIQRTEQGDSAMYLCASGLSQGSQETQYFGPGTRLLVL.

The chain links TRBV3-1 to TRBJ2-1; TRBD2 aligns across 11 bases. Trimming cost V 0 bases and J 7 bases; bases outside gene matches: 5. CDR3 size: 16 residues. Germline CDR1 and CDR2: LGHDT and YNNKEL (reference sequence). Here the CDR3 DNA reads TGTGCCAGCAGCCAAGAGCTTAGCGGGGGGGTAAATGAGCAGTTCTTC. Its translation: CASSQELSGGVNEQFF.

This clonotype was seen repeatedly, ten times or more. The chain employs TRBV20-1 and TRBJ2-3; D may match TRBD1 or TRBD2 (5 bases each). V lost 5 bases and J lost 1, with 10 bases in between. The V gene's germline CDR1 is DFQATT and CDR2 SNEGSKA (reference sequence). This CDR3 contains 13 residues. CDR3 coding DNA: TGCAGTGCTGGGACCTGGGGCACAGATACGCAGTATTTT. Translated: CSAGTWGTDTQYF.

This chain connects TRBV7-9 to TRBJ2-1; perhaps D is TRBD1 or TRBD2 (7 bases each). Germline V gene sequence: CDR1 SEHNR, CDR2 FQNEAQ (reference sequence). The length of the CDR3 is 15 residues. With 5 bases removed from V and 4 bases from J, the gap between germline ends came to 15 bases. CDR3 region: CASSGAGQPYNEQFF. DNA of the CDR3: TGTGCCAGCAGCGGAGCGGGACAGCCATACAATGAGCAGTTCTTC. The whole variable domain, remainder taken from reference TRBV7-9 and TRBJ2-1, is DTGVSQNPRHKITKRGQNVTFRCDPISEHNRLYWYRQTLGQGPEFLTYFQNEAQLEKSRLLSDRFSAERPKGSFSTLEIQRTEQGDSAMYLCASSGAGQPYNEQFFGPGTRLTVL.

This clonotype occurred a few times. The V and J genes are TRBV20-1 and TRBJ2-4; perhaps TRBD1 as D (5 bases). CDR1 is DFQATT and CDR2 is SNEGSKA in the germline V gene (reference sequence). This CDR3 comprises 12 residues. V lost 6 bases, J lost 12 bases, and 18 bases lay in between. The CDR3 DNA follows: TGCAGTGCGGTGGCAGGGATGGGTGATCAGTACTTC. Its translation: CSAVAGMGDQYF.

This clonotype was counted between two and nine times. The V call is TRBV5-1, the J call TRBJ2-7; a weak D match, TRBD2 (5 bases). V gave up 3 bases and J gave up 2 bases, with 12 bases separating them. The CDR3 extends over 14 amino acids. From germline, CDR1 is SGHRS and CDR2 YFSETQ. The CDR3 sequence: CASSSAGKTYEQYF. The CDR3 DNA is TGCGCCAGCAGCTCGGCGGGTAAAACCTACGAGCAGTACTTC.

Only a few counts were recorded for this clonotype. The chain links TRBV6-2 or TRBV6-3 to TRBJ1-5, with D possibly TRBD1 on 5 matching bases. The CDR3 totals 14 residues. Germline V gives CDR1 MNHEY, CDR2 SVGEGT. Trimming stripped 1 base from V and 5 bases from J, with 9 bases between. CDR3 DNA sequence: TGTGCCAGCAGTTACTGGGGCGTTCATCAGCCCCAGCATTTT. It translates to CASSYWGVHQPQHF.

This clonotype was counted many times. The chain links TRBV27 to TRBJ1-5; D is unclear. The CDR3 sequence is 14 residues long. Per the germline V gene, CDR1 is MNHEY and CDR2 is SMNVEV (reference sequence). V was pared by 2 bases and J by 3 bases, with 8 bases between. This CDR3 is CASSLGPYNQPQHF. Written as DNA, the CDR3 is TGTGCCAGCAGTTTAGGGCCCTACAATCAGCCCCAGCATTTT.

Here the CDR3 DNA reads TGTGCCAGCGGCCGCGGGGGGGGTACAGGAAAGACCTACGAGCAGTACTTC. Amino acids: CASGRGGGTGKTYEQYF. This chain joins TRBV7-8 and TRBJ2-7, with 9 bases lining up with TRBD2. The germline gives CDR1 SGHVS, CDR2 FQNEAQ. V dropped 8 bases and J dropped 2; count of bases not matched to a gene: 16. CDR3 length: 17 residues.

This clonotype was recorded many times. The chain has TRBV7-6 and TRBJ1-4, with D tentatively TRBD1 (6 bases). The CDR3 is made up of 13 amino acids. Germline V CDR1 and CDR2: SGHVS, FNYEAQ. V was clipped by 5 bases and J by 7 bases, with 11 bases between them. CDR3 sequence (DNA): TGTGCCAGCAGCGTCGGACAGCGTGAAAAACTGTTTTTT. The encoded protein is CASSVGQREKLFF.

The chain links TRBV7-6 to TRBJ2-5, with 8 bases fitting TRBD1. The CDR3 totals 16 residues. J lost 2 bases, V lost 5 bases, and 10 bases had no gene match. Looked up from germline, CDR1 is SGHVS and CDR2 is FNYEAQ. The CDR3 region is CASSKTGGSVQETQYF. CDR3 DNA sequence: TGTGCCAGCAGCAAAACAGGGGGAAGTGTGCAAGAGACCCAGTACTTC. The full variable domain, in which reference TRBV7-6 and TRBJ2-5 provide the parts outside the CDR3, is GAGVSQSPRYKVTKRGQDVALRCDPISGHVSLYWYRQALGQGPEFLTYFNYEAQQDKSGLPNDRFSAERPEGSISTLTIQRTEQRDSAMYRCASSKTGGSVQETQYFGPGTRLLVL.

The chain recombines TRBV12-3 or TRBV12-4 with TRBJ2-5; 8 positions agree with TRBD1. V lost 5 bases, J lost 0 bases, and 8 bases stayed unmatched. The CDR3 has 16 amino acids. The CDR3 is CASSPSSRGHQETQYF. CDR3 bases: TGTGCCAGCAGTCCGAGTAGCAGGGGGCACCAAGAGACCCAGTACTTC.

V is TRBV4-1 and J is TRBJ1-1; 7 bases match TRBD1. With 5 bases clipped from V and 0 bases from J, the junction kept 3 bases outside the gene matches. Germline V gene sequence: CDR1 MGHRA, CDR2 YSYEKL. The CDR3 extends over 14 amino acids. The CDR3 here is CASSSQGMNTEAFF. In nucleotides, the CDR3 is TGCGCCAGCAGCTCACAGGGGATGAACACTGAAGCTTTCTTT.

The CDR3 coding sequence is TGTGCCAGCAGTGTTGTGGGACTAGCGGGAGCAGCCTACGAGCAGTACTTC. It codes for CASSVVGLAGAAYEQYF. V gene TRBV25-1 combines with J gene TRBJ2-7; 14 bases match TRBD2. The CDR3 length is 17 residues. The germline CDR1 and CDR2 sequences are MGHDK and SYGVNS. The junction had 7 bases not matched to a gene; V was cut back by 4 bases and J by 2 bases.